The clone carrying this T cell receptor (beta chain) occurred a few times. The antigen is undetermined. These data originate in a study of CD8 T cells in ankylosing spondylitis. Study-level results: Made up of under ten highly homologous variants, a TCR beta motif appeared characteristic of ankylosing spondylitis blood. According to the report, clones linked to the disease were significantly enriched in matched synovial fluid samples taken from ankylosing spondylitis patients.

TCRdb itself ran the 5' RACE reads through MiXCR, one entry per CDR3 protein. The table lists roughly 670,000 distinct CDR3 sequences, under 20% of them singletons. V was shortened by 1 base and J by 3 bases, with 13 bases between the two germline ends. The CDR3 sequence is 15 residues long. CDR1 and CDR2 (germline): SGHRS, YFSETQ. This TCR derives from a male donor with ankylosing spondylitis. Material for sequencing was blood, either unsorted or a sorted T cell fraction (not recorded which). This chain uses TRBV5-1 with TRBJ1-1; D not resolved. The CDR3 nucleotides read TGCGCCAGCAGCTTGACTTCCCGCGGGGACACTGAAGCTTTCTTT. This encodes CASSLTSRGDTEAFF.